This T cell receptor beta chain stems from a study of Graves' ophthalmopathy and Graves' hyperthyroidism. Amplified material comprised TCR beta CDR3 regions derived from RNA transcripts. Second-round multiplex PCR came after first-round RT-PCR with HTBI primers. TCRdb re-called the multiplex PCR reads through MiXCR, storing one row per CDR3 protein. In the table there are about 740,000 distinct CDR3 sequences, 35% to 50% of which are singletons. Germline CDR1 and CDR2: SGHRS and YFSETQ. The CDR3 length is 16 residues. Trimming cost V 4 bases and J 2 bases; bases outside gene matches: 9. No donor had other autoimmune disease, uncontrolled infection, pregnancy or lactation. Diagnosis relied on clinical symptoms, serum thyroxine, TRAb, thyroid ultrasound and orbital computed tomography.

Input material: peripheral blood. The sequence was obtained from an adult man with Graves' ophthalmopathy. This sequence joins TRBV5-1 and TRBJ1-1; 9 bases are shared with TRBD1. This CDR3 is CASSGGLTGGNTEAFF. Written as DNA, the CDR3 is TGCGCCAGCAGCGGGGGCCTAACAGGGGGCAACACTGAAGCTTTCTTT. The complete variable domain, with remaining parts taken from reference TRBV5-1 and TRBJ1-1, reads KAGVTQTPRYLIKTRGQQVTLSCSPISGHRSVSWYQQTPGQGLQFLFEYFSETQRNKGNFPGRFSGRQFSNSRSEMNVSTLELGDSALYLCASSGGLTGGNTEAFFGQGTRLTVV.